The present T cell receptor beta chain was sequenced within a study of T-cell memory formation after mild COVID-19. As for the study in general: Across donors, TCR clusters were largely donor specific.

This clonotype was picked up a small number of times. As yet, its antigen is unknown. 5'RACE primed from the constant segment yielded TCR alpha and TCR beta cDNA libraries bearing sample barcodes and UMIs. TCRdb re-called the 5' RACE reads with MiXCR, one entry per CDR3 protein. Here the sample spans about 300,000 distinct CDR3 sequences, around 19% being singletons. Study results and limitations: CD4/CD8 balance held among clones contracting day 15 to 85, and later expanders leaned CD4+.

The germline gives CDR1 LGHDT, CDR2 YNNKEL (reference sequence). The CDR3 runs 14 residues. V lost 1 base and J lost 7, with 11 bases in between. The receptor was derived from a man in his late teens or twenties who had mild COVID-19 (a few samples of this study predate the infection). Cell type and time point are not known. The specimen was PBMCs or a T cell subset sorted from them (not recorded which). V usage is TRBV3-1 and J usage is TRBJ1-5; D uncertain. In DNA, the CDR3 is TGTGCCAGCAGCCAAGCGGTGAGAGCCCAGCCCCAGCATTTT. The encoded protein is CASSQAVRAQPQHF. Full variable domain (remainder filled in from reference TRBV3-1 and TRBJ1-5): DTAVSQTPKYLVTQMGNDKSIKCEQNLGHDTMYWYKQDSKKFLKIMFSYNNKELIINETVPNRFSPKSPDKAHLNLHINSLELGDSAVYFCASSQAVRAQPQHFGDGTRLSIL.